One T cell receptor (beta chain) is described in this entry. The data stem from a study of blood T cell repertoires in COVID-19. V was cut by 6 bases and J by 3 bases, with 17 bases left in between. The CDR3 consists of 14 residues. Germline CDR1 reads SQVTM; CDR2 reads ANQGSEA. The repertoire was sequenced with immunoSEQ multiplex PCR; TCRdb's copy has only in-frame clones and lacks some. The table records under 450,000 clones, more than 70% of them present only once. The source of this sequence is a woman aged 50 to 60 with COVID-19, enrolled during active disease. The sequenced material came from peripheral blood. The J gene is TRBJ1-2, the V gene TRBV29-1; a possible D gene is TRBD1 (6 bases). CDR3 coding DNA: TGCAGCGTGCCCACAGGGCCCCGGGACTATGGCTACACCTTC. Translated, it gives CSVPTGPRDYGYTF.